This entry lists 20 T cell receptor beta chains sequenced from one sample in a study of blood T cell repertoires in COVID-19. Here immunoSEQ multiplex PCR was the method, and the copy in TCRdb shows in-frame clones only, minus some. The table lists under 45,000 clones, approximately 90% of them singletons. Input material: peripheral blood. Source of these receptors: a woman older than 75 in a cohort sampled during active or convalescent COVID-19.

The chain joins TRBV10-3 to TRBJ2-7, with 8 bases matching TRBD2. The CDR3 loop spans 14 amino acids. Germline V CDR1 and CDR2: ENHRY, SYGVKD. Trimming at V came to 10 bases and at J to 2 bases, leaving 10 bases not matched to a gene. The CDR3 DNA reads TGTGCCACCCGAGGGCGGGAGGACCCCTACGAGCAGTACTTC. This gives the protein CATRGREDPYEQYF.

The chain couples TRBV5-1 to TRBJ2-3; D possibly corresponds to TRBD2 (5 bases). Trimming removed 4 bases from V and 2 bases from J, with 11 bases in between. Germline CDR1 SGHRS, CDR2 YFSETQ. The length of the CDR3 is 14 residues. As DNA, the CDR3 is TGCGCCAGCAGCCTGGAGCGGAACACAGATACGCAGTATTTT. Protein sequence: CASSLERNTDTQYF.

The chain links TRBV7-2 to TRBJ1-1, with 9 nucleotides matching TRBD1. Unmatched junction bases numbered 8, after V lost 6 bases and J lost 3 bases. From germline, CDR1 is SGHTA and CDR2 FQGNSA. The CDR3 covers 15 residues. The CDR3 DNA follows: TGTGCCAGCAGACCATCGGGACAGGGCTACACTGAAGCTTTCTTT. This codes for CASRPSGQGYTEAFF.

The genes are TRBV7-3 and TRBJ2-7; 9 bases match TRBD1. CDR3 length equals 13 residues. The V gene's germline CDR1 is SGHTA and CDR2 FQGTGA. V lost 5 bases, J lost 6 bases, and 5 bases stayed unmatched. In DNA, the CDR3 is TGTGCCAGCAGCGAGGGACAGGGATCCGAGCAGTACTTC. Translated: CASSEGQGSEQYF.

This rearrangement joins TRBV19 to TRBJ1-2; 7 nucleotides align to TRBD1. J gave up 5 bases and V 10 bases, and 13 bases lay outside the gene matches. The CDR3 is made up of 14 amino acids. Germline lookup yields CDR1 LNHDA and CDR2 SQIVND (reference sequence). This CDR3 is CATNRGLTEYGYTF. In DNA, the CDR3 is TGTGCCACCAATAGGGGGCTTACGGAATATGGCTACACCTTC.

This clone was counted between two and nine times. The chain employs TRBV29-1 and TRBJ1-2; 7 nucleotides match TRBD1. Germline-derived CDR1 and CDR2 are SQVTM and ANQGSEA. The J segment lost 4 bases and the V segment lost 6 bases, leaving 5 bases of the junction unmatched. The CDR3 contains 12 residues. The CDR3 DNA is TGCAGCGTCACTTCAGGGGGCTATGGCTACACCTTC. Encoded protein: CSVTSGGYGYTF.

This clone was counted a single time. The rearrangement joins TRBV6-5 to TRBJ2-7, with TRBD1 matching over 10 bases. The CDR3 runs 15 residues. The V gene end was trimmed by 2 bases and the J gene end by 4 bases; junction bases not matched to a gene: 5. The germline V gene encodes CDR1 MNHEY and CDR2 SVGAGI. DNA for the CDR3: TGTGCCAGCAGTTACCGGGACAGGGGACCTTACGAGCAGTACTTC. Encoded protein: CASSYRDRGPYEQYF.

The chain employs TRBV2 and TRBJ1-2, with 9 bases matching TRBD1. The CDR3 runs to 14 residues. The V segment lost 3 bases and the J segment 8 bases; nucleotides outside the gene matches: 7. CDR1 and CDR2 (germline): SNHLY, FYNNEI. The CDR3 nucleotides read TGTGCCAGCAGTGATAACAGGGGGCAATTAGGCTACACCTTC. This codes for CASSDNRGQLGYTF.

The rearrangement uses TRBV5-1 and TRBJ2-1, with D possibly being TRBD1 (6 bases). The germline V and J ends were trimmed by 4 bases and 2 bases, with 10 bases remaining between them. The CDR3 spans 14 residues. Germline CDR1 and CDR2: SGHRS and YFSETQ. CDR3 DNA: TGCGCCAGCAGCCCAGGGGCAGCCTACAATGAGCAGTTCTTC. It is translated as CASSPGAAYNEQFF.

V usage is TRBV18 and J usage is TRBJ1-5, with D possibly being TRBD1 (5 bases). Germline CDR1 is KGHSH and CDR2 is LQKENI. The CDR3 is 16 residues long. V lost 2 bases and J lost 3, with 14 bases in between. The CDR3 DNA reads TGTGCCAGCTCACCAGGGCAGGGCGGAGCCAATCAGCCCCAGCATTTT. Amino acid sequence: CASSPGQGGANQPQHF.

The chain links TRBV27 to TRBJ1-1; 7 bases agree with TRBD1. The CDR3 loop spans 14 amino acids. J was trimmed by 6 bases and V by 5 bases; bases with no gene match: 9. The germline gives CDR1 MNHEY, CDR2 SMNVEV (reference sequence). DNA for the CDR3: TGTGCCAGCAGTCCACTCGACAGGGAGGCTGAAGCTTTCTTT. It is translated as CASSPLDREAEAFF.

The rearrangement links TRBV5-4 to TRBJ1-6; D not resolved. The CDR3 sequence is 17 residues long. The V end lost 0 bases, the J end lost 1 base, and 11 bases lay between the germline ends. Germline V lookup: CDR1 SGHNT, CDR2 YYREEE (reference sequence). CDR3 DNA: TGTGCCAGCAGCTTGGACCCCCCTACTTCCTATAATTCACCCCTCCACTTT. It specifies CASSLDPPTSYNSPLHF.

V usage is TRBV6-1 and J usage is TRBJ1-5; TRBD1 agrees at 8 bases. V was clipped by 4 bases and J by 2 bases; unmatched bases: 10. Germline V gene sequence: CDR1 MNHNS, CDR2 SASEGT. The CDR3 consists of 17 residues. CDR3 sequence: CASSGTAGGLGNQPQHF. The CDR3 DNA reads TGTGCCAGCAGTGGAACAGCAGGGGGCTTGGGCAATCAGCCCCAGCATTTT.

The V gene is TRBV9, the J gene TRBJ2-7, with 7 bases fitting TRBD1. The CDR3 runs 16 residues. Germline CDR1 reads SGDLS; CDR2 reads YYNGEE. V gave up 3 bases and J gave up 2 bases; unmatched junction bases: 11. The CDR3 DNA reads TGTGCCAGCAGCGGGACAGGTTTGGCGGAACCCTACGAGCAGTACTTC. Protein: CASSGTGLAEPYEQYF.

The rearrangement links TRBV5-1 to TRBJ2-7, with D uncertain. The germline gives CDR1 SGHRS, CDR2 YFSETQ. This CDR3 region has 13 residues. V was clipped by 2 bases and J by 3 bases, with 9 bases between them. The CDR3 DNA is TGCGCCAGCAGCTTATCCCAGTTCTACGAGCAGTACTTC. Translation: CASSLSQFYEQYF.

The genes are TRBV10-1 and TRBJ2-3; TRBD2 agrees at 9 bases. Germline CDR1 and CDR2: WNHNN and SYGVQD (reference sequence). The CDR3 spans 16 residues. J was trimmed by 4 bases and V by 6 bases; bases with no gene match: 11. CDR3 loop: CASSPHSSGSSDTQYF. For the CDR3, the DNA is TGCGCCAGCAGCCCCCATAGTAGCGGGAGTTCAGATACGCAGTATTTT.

V is TRBV3-1 (or the pseudogene TRBV3-2) and J is TRBJ2-5; TRBD2 is a possible D gene (5 bases). The CDR3 loop spans 15 amino acids. Trimming left V 6 bases short and J 6 bases short, with 20 bases between. Germline V gene data show CDR1 as LGHDT and CDR2 as YNNKEL (reference sequence). As DNA, the CDR3 is TGTGCCAGCAGATACTCAGTAAGCGGAGTAAAGACCCAGTACTTC. Residues: CASRYSVSGVKTQYF.

This chain joins TRBV30 and TRBJ1-5, with 10 bases matching TRBD1. Trimming took 3 bases from V and 2 from J; bases not matched to a gene: 13. The CDR3 sequence is 18 residues long. From germline, CDR1 is GTSNPN and CDR2 SVGIG (reference sequence). As DNA, the CDR3 is TGTGCCTGGAGCAGGATGGGGACAGGGGTAGGGGGCAATCAGCCCCAGCATTTT. It yields the protein CAWSRMGTGVGGNQPQHF.

This clone has more than one count but fewer than ten. CDR3 coding DNA: TGTGCCAGCAGCTTAGCAGGGGGCGACGGAAACACCATATATTTT. This codes for CASSLAGGDGNTIYF. This sequence joins TRBV7-9 and TRBJ1-3; 7 nucleotides align to TRBD1. V lost 0 bases to trimming and J lost 4 bases; unmatched junction nucleotides: 3. CDR3 length: 15 residues. CDR1 and CDR2 (germline): SEHNR, FQNEAQ (reference sequence).

The chain has TRBV5-1 and TRBJ1-5; D perhaps matches TRBD1 (5 bases). Per germline, CDR1 SGHRS and CDR2 YFSETQ. The V and J ends lost 5 bases and 5 bases respectively, with 11 bases between them. This CDR3 contains 13 residues. Written as DNA, the CDR3 is TGCGCCAGCAGTTTCGGGGGGGATCAGCCCCAGCATTTT. This encodes CASSFGGDQPQHF.